Following are 17 T cell receptor beta chains from one sample sequenced in a study of cytomegalovirus exposure and HLA in healthy donors. It was with 60 Vbeta and 13 Jbeta primers that the PCR ran. Using immunoSEQ multiplex PCR, the repertoire was profiled, and TCRdb retains in-frame clones only, with some absent. The data contain approximately 100,000 clones, roughly 79% of them singletons. Sequenced: PBMCs. The receptors shown here come from a woman in her forties or fifties in good health and CMV-seropositive.

In this sample, this clone turned up a few times. J is TRBJ2-5 and V is TRBV6-1; D perhaps matches TRBD1 (6 bases). Per germline, CDR1 MNHNS and CDR2 SASEGT. Trimming pared 6 bases from V and 5 bases from J, leaving 16 bases between. The CDR3 length is 14 residues. For the CDR3, the DNA is TGTGCCAGCAGCCCACAGGGTATAATGGAGACCCAGTACTTC. It translates to CASSPQGIMETQYF.

This chain uses TRBV5-1 with TRBJ2-7; perhaps TRBD2 as D (5 bases). Germline CDR1 reads SGHRS; CDR2 reads YFSETQ. CDR3 size: 16 residues. V was shortened by 0 bases and J by 1 base, with 14 bases between the two germline ends. The CDR3 coding sequence is TGCGCCAGCAGCTTGGAGGCGGGTGGGGTGTCCTACGAGCAGTACTTC. It specifies CASSLEAGGVSYEQYF.

The V gene is TRBV5-8, the J gene TRBJ2-4; D remains ambiguous. Per the germline V gene, CDR1 is SGHTS and CDR2 is YDEGEE. V lost 4 bases, J lost 0 bases, and 11 bases lay in between. The CDR3 runs 15 residues. The CDR3 sequence is CASSPRLLAKNIQYF. The CDR3 DNA is TGTGCCAGCAGCCCAAGACTCCTAGCCAAAAACATTCAGTACTTC.

This clone was seen more than once but under ten times. The V gene is TRBV7-3, the J gene TRBJ2-6; D might be TRBD2 (7 bases). The CDR3 runs 17 residues. The V gene's germline CDR1 is SGHTA and CDR2 FQGTGA. V shed 1 base and J shed 3 bases, with 13 bases lying between them. CDR3 sequence (DNA): TGTGCCAGCAGCTTAAGGGGGGGCGCGGGTGGGGCCAACGTCCTGACTTTC. Translation gives CASSLRGGAGGANVLTF.

This rearrangement joins TRBV7-8 to TRBJ1-4; no definite D call. There are 15 residues in the CDR3. CDR1 and CDR2 from the germline V gene are SGHVS and FQNEAQ. V was cut by 5 bases and J by 2 bases, with 12 bases left in between. CDR3: CASSPRGSTNEKLFF. The CDR3 DNA reads as TGTGCCAGCAGCCCTAGAGGGTCGACTAATGAAAAACTGTTTTTT. Supplemented by reference TRBV7-8 and TRBJ1-4, the full variable domain reads GAGVSQSPRYKVAKRGQDVALRCDPISGHVSLFWYQQALGQGPEFLTYFQNEAQLDKSGLPSDRFFAERPEGSVSTLKIQRTQQEDSAVYLCASSPRGSTNEKLFFGSGTQLSVL.

The chain employs TRBV19 and TRBJ2-6; D not resolved. From germline, CDR1 is LNHDA and CDR2 SQIVND (reference sequence). Trimming shortened V by 6 bases and J by 2 bases, and 8 bases separated the two germline ends. The CDR3 totals 14 residues. CDR3 region: CASSADPGANVLTF. The CDR3 region has the DNA TGTGCCAGTAGCGCAGATCCTGGGGCCAACGTCCTGACTTTC.

This sequence joins TRBV27 and TRBJ2-7, with a possible D match to TRBD2 (6 bases). This CDR3 spans 18 amino acids. From germline, CDR1 is MNHEY and CDR2 SMNVEV (reference sequence). V was shortened by 0 bases and J by 3 bases, with 21 bases between the two germline ends. This CDR3 reads CASSLSAGTFNRFYEQYF. In DNA form, the CDR3 reads TGTGCCAGCAGTTTATCGGCGGGGACGTTCAACCGGTTCTACGAGCAGTACTTC.

The V call is TRBV2, the J call TRBJ1-2; the match to TRBD1 covers 7 bases. The length of the CDR3 is 14 residues. V was clipped by 7 bases and J by 1 base; unmatched bases: 6. Germline values: CDR1 SNHLY, CDR2 FYNNEI. The CDR3 bases are TGTGCCAGCAAGTGGGACAGTCTTAACTATGGCTACACCTTC. This translates into CASKWDSLNYGYTF.

This chain joins TRBV7-6 and TRBJ2-5, with TRBD2 matching over 7 bases. The J call may be mistaken, given a closer DNA end match to TRBJ2-7. Germline CDR1 and CDR2: SGHVS and FNYEAQ. The CDR3 covers 17 residues. The CDR3 region is CASRSSAGAGRTYEQYF. CDR3 nucleotides: TGTGCCAGCAGATCCTCGGCGGGAGCGGGGAGGACTTACGAGCAGTACTTC.

The chain combines TRBV19 with TRBJ1-5; D is undetermined. The CDR3 runs to 14 residues. Trimming cost V 6 bases and J 3 bases, with 12 bases left between them. Per germline, CDR1 LNHDA and CDR2 SQIVND (reference sequence). CDR3 DNA: TGTGCCAGTAGCGTATTTGAGCCCAATCAGCCCCAGCATTTT. Protein: CASSVFEPNQPQHF.

The chain has TRBV19 and TRBJ2-1; a weak D match, TRBD1 (6 bases). Germline V gene sequence: CDR1 LNHDA, CDR2 SQIVND (reference sequence). This CDR3 comprises 13 residues. Trimming stripped 5 bases from V and 3 bases from J, with 8 bases between. The DNA for the CDR3 is TGTGCCAGTAGTCGGACAGTCTACAATGAGCAGTTCTTC. Encoded protein: CASSRTVYNEQFF.

V gene TRBV27 combines with J gene TRBJ1-6, with D uncertain. This CDR3 spans 14 amino acids. Trimming removed 3 bases from V and 10 bases from J, with 13 bases in between. From germline, CDR1 is MNHEY and CDR2 SMNVEV (reference sequence). The CDR3 loop is CASSFHREGSPLHF. Here the CDR3 DNA reads TGTGCCAGCAGTTTCCACCGCGAGGGCTCACCCCTCCACTTT.

The V call is TRBV4-1, the J call TRBJ2-7; a possible D gene is TRBD1 (6 bases). The ends were cut back, 1 base at V and 1 base at J, with 8 bases in the middle. The CDR3 consists of 14 residues. Germline V gene sequence: CDR1 MGHRA, CDR2 YSYEKL. The CDR3 DNA reads TGCGCCAGCAGCCAAGCTGACAGGTCCTACGAGCAGTACTTC. This sequence encodes CASSQADRSYEQYF.

V and J are TRBV29-1 and TRBJ1-4; 7 bases map to TRBD1. Looked up from germline, CDR1 is SQVTM and CDR2 is ANQGSEA. The V segment lost 4 bases and the J segment 6 bases; nucleotides outside the gene matches: 2. The CDR3 length is 12 residues. CDR3 protein: CSVVQGDEKLFF. CDR3 coding DNA: TGCAGCGTTGTTCAGGGGGATGAAAAACTGTTTTTT.

The chain carries TRBV19 and TRBJ2-7; D unresolved. The ends were cut back, 10 bases at V and 3 bases at J, with 16 bases in the middle. The germline CDR1 and CDR2 sequences are LNHDA and SQIVND (reference sequence). The CDR3 length is 13 residues. The CDR3 region is CAILRRYLYEQYF. The CDR3 nucleotides are TGTGCCATCCTTCGCAGGTATCTCTACGAGCAGTACTTC.

This clone was detected only a few times. The J gene is TRBJ1-1, the V gene TRBV14; TRBD1 is a possible D gene (5 bases). This CDR3 region has 15 residues. Trimming removed 6 bases at V and 0 bases at J, with 14 bases between. Germline V gives CDR1 SGHDN, CDR2 FVKESK. The DNA for the CDR3 is TGTGCCAGCAGTCCCGGAGGGGCCATGAACACTGAAGCTTTCTTT. It codes for CASSPGGAMNTEAFF.

This clone has only one observation. V and J are TRBV7-9 and TRBJ2-7; D is possibly TRBD2 (6 bases). V lost 1 base and J lost 6, with 19 bases in between. The CDR3 has 16 amino acids. The V gene's germline CDR1 is SEHNR and CDR2 FQNEAQ (reference sequence). In DNA form, the CDR3 reads TGTGCCAGCAGCTTAGTCCCATCGGGACTCAATCCCGAGCAGTACTTC. Protein product: CASSLVPSGLNPEQYF. The full variable domain, completed using reference TRBV7-9 and TRBJ2-7, is DTGVSQNPRHKITKRGQNVTFRCDPISEHNRLYWYRQTLGQGPEFLTYFQNEAQLEKSRLLSDRFSAERPKGSFSTLEIQRTEQGDSAMYLCASSLVPSGLNPEQYFGPGTRLTVT.